This record covers a single T cell receptor (beta chain). The antigen is not known. This specimen comes from a study of Tregs in tolerant kidney transplant recipients. CD4+CD25+CD127- Tregs, CD4+CD25- non-Tregs, CD4 and CD8 cells were sorted. Germline-derived CDR1 and CDR2 are KGHSH and LQKENI. The CDR3 consists of 14 residues. The V and J ends lost 1 base and 2 bases respectively, with 8 bases between them. Study-wide results and limits: Tregs expanded with activated donor B cells seemed most donor-specific. This study did not directly address biological reproducibility. Findings come from small patient numbers and require larger validation.

Sequenced by immunoSEQ multiplex PCR; TCRdb stores in-frame clones only, minus some. The sample carries approximately 260,000 clones, more than 65% recorded once. The chain uses TRBV18 and TRBJ2-5, with no clear D. The source material was CD4+ T cells from blood. The TCR was taken from a human donor in good health. This CDR3 reads CASSPHKGQETQYF. The CDR3 DNA is TGTGCCAGCTCACCACACAAGGGACAAGAGACCCAGTACTTC.